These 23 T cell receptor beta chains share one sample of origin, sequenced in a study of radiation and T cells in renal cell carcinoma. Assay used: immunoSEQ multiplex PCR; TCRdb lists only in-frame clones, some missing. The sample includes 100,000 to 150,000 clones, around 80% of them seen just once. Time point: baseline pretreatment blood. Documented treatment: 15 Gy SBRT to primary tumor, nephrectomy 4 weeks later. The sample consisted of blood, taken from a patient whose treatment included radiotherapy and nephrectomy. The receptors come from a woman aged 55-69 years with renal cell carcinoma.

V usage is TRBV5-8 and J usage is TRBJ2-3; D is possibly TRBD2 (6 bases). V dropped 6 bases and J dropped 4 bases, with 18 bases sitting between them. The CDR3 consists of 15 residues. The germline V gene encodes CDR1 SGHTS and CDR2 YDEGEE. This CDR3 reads CASTISGRGADTQYF. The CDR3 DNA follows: TGTGCCAGCACCATAAGCGGGCGGGGAGCAGATACGCAGTATTTT.

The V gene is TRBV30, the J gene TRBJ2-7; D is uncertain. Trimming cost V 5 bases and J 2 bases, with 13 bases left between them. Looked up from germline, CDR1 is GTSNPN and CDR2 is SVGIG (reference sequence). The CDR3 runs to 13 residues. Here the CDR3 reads CAWAVSSPYEQYF. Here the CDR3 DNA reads TGTGCCTGGGCGGTCAGTTCTCCCTACGAGCAGTACTTC. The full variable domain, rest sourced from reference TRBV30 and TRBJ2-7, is SQTIHQWPATLVQPVGSPLSLECTVEGTSNPNLYWYRQAAGRGLQLLFYSVGIGQISSEVPQNLSASRPQDRQFILSSKKLLLSDSGFYLCAWAVSSPYEQYFGPGTRLTVT.

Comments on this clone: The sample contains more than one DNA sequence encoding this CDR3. CDR3 sequence (DNA): TGTGCCAGCAGCGTCGCGAACTATGGCTACACCTTC. Protein sequence: CASSVANYGYTF. The V gene is TRBV9, the J gene TRBJ1-2; D is unclear. The V end was cut by 2 bases, the J end by 2 bases, with 4 bases between. Germline CDR1 reads SGDLS; CDR2 reads YYNGEE. CDR3 length equals 12 residues.

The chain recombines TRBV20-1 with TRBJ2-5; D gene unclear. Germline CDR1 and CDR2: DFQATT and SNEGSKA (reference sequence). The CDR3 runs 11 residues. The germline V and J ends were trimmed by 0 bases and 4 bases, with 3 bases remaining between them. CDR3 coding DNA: TGCAGTGCTAGAGAGCCAGAGACCCAGTACTTC. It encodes CSAREPETQYF.

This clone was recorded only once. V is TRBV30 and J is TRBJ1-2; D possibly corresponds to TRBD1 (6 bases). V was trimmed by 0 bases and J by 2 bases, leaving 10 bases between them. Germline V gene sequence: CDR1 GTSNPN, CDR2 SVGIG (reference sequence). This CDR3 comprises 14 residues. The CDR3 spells CAWSVSGGNYGYTF. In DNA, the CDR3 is TGTGCCTGGAGTGTTTCGGGGGGCAACTATGGCTACACCTTC.

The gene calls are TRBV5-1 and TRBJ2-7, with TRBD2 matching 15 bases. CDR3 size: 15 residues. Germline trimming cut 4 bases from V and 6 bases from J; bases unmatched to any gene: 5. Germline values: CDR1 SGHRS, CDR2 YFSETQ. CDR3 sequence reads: CASSPGGLAGGEQYF. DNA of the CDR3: TGCGCCAGCAGCCCGGGGGGACTAGCGGGGGGCGAGCAGTACTTC.

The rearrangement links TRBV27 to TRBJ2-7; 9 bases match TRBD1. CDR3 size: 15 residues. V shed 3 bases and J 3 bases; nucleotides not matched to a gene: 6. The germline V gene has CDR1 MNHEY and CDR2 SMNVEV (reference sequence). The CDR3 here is CASSFGGGQGYEQYF. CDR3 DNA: TGTGCCAGCAGTTTTGGAGGGGGACAGGGCTACGAGCAGTACTTC.

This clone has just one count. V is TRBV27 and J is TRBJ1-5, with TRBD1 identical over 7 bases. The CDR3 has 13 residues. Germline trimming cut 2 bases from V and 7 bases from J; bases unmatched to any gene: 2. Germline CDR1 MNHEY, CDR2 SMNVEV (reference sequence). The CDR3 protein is CASSLTGDQPQHF. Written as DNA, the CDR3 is TGTGCCAGCAGTTTAACAGGGGACCAGCCCCAGCATTTT.

The DNA of the CDR3 is TGTGCCAGCAGTGAGATCGTTTTCACAGATACGCAGTATTTT. It yields the protein CASSEIVFTDTQYF. The chain joins TRBV2 to TRBJ2-3; no clear D. V shed 3 bases and J shed 2 bases, with 9 bases lying between them. Germline V gene lookup returns CDR1 SNHLY and CDR2 FYNNEI. This CDR3 contains 14 residues.

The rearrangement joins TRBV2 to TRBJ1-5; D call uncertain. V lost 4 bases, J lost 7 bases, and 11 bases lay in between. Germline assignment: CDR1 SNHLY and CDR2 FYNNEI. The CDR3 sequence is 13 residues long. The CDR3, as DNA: TGTGCCAGCAGTGTGGGGAAAAGGCAGCCCCAGCATTTT. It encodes CASSVGKRQPQHF.

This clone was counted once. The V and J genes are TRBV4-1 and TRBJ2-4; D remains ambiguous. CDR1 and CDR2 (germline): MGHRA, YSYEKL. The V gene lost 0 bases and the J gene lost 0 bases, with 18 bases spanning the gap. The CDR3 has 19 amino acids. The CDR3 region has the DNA TGCGCCAGCAGCCAAGATAGCTGGCGGTCTTCCCTAGCCAAAAACATTCAGTACTTC. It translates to CASSQDSWRSSLAKNIQYF.

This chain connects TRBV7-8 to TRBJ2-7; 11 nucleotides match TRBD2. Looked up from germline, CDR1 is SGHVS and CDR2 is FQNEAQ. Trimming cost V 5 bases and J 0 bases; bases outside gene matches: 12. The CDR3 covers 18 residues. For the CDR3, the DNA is TGTGCCAGCAGCCCTCGAGGGACTAGCGGTTCAAGCTCCTACGAGCAGTACTTC. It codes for CASSPRGTSGSSSYEQYF.

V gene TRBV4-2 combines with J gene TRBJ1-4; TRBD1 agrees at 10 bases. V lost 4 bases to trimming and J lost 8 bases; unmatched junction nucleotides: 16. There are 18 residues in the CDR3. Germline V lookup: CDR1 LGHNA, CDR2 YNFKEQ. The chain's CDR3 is CASSPSIIPGTGEEKLFF. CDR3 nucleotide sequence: TGTGCCAGCAGCCCCTCCATAATACCCGGGACAGGGGAGGAAAAACTGTTTTTT.

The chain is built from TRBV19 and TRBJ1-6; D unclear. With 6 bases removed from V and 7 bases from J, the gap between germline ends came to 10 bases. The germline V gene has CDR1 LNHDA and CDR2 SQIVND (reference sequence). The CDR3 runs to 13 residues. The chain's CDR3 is CASSLRANSPLHF. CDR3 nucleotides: TGTGCCAGTAGCCTGAGAGCCAATTCACCCCTCCACTTT. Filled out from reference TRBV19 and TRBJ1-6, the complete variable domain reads DGGITQSPKYLFRKEGQNVTLSCEQNLNHDAMYWYRQDPGQGLRLIYYSQIVNDFQKGDIAEGYSVSREKKESFPLTVTSAQKNPTAFYLCASSLRANSPLHFGNGTRLTVT.

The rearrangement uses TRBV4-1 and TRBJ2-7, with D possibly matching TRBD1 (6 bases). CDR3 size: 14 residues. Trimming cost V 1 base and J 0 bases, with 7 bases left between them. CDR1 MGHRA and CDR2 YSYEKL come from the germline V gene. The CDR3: CASSQGRGSYEQYF. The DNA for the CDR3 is TGCGCCAGCAGCCAAGGCAGGGGCTCCTACGAGCAGTACTTC.

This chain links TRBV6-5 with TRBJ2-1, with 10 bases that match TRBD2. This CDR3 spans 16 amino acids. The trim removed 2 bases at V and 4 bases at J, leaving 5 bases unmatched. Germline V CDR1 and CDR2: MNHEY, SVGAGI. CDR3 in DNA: TGTGCCAGCAGTTACACCAGGACTAGCGGATACAATGAGCAGTTCTTC. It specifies CASSYTRTSGYNEQFF.

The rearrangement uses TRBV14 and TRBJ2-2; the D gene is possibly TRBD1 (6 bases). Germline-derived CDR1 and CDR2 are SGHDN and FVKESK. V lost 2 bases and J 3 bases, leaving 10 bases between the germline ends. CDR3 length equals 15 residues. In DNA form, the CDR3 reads TGTGCCAGCAGCCAACTGCCAGGGGACACCGGGGAGCTGTTTTTT. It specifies CASSQLPGDTGELFF.

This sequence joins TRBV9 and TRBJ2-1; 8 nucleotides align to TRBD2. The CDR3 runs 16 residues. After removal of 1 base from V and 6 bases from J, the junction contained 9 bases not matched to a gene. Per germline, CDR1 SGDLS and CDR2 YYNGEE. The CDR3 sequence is CASSVSSGGPTNEQFF. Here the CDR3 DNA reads TGTGCCAGCAGCGTATCCAGCGGGGGCCCCACCAATGAGCAGTTCTTC.

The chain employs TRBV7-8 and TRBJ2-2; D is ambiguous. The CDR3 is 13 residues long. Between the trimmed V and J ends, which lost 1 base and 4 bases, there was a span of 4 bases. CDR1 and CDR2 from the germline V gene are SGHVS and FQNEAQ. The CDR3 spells CASSLVRTGELFF. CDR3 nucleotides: TGTGCCAGCAGCTTAGTACGCACCGGGGAGCTGTTTTTT.

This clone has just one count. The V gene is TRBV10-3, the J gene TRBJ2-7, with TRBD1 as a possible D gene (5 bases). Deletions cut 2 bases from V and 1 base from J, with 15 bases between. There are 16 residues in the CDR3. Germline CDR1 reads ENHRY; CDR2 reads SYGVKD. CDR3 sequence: CAISEISDIGSYEQYF. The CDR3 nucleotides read TGTGCCATCAGTGAGATCTCGGACATCGGTTCCTACGAGCAGTACTTC.

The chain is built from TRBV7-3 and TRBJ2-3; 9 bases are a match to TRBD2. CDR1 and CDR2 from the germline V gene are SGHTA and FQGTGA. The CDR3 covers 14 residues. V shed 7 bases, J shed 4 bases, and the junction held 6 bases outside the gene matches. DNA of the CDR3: TGTGCCAGCACCTCGGGACTAGCAGCAGATACGCAGTATTTT. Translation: CASTSGLAADTQYF.

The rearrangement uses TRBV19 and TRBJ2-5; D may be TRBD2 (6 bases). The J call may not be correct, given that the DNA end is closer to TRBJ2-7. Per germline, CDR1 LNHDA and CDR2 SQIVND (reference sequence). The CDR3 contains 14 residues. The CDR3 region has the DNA TGTGCCAGTAGTATAGGCGGGACTCTCTACGAGCAGTACTTC. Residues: CASSIGGTLYEQYF.

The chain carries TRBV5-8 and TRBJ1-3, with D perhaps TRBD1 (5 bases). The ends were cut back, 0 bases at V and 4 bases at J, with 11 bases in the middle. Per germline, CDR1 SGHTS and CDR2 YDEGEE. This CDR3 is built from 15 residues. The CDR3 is CASSLVSGPGNTIYF. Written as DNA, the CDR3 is TGTGCCAGCAGCTTGGTCTCAGGGCCGGGAAACACCATATATTTT.